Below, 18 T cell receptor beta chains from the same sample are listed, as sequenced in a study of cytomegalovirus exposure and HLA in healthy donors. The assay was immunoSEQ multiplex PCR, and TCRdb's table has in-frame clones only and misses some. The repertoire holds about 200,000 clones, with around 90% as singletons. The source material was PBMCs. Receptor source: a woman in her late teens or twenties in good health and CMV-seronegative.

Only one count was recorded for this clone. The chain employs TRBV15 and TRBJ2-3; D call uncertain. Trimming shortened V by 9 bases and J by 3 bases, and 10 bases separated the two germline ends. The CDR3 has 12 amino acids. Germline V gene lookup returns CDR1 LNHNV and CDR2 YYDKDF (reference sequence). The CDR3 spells CATTVGTDTQYF. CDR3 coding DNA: TGTGCCACGACGGTCGGGACAGATACGCAGTATTTT.

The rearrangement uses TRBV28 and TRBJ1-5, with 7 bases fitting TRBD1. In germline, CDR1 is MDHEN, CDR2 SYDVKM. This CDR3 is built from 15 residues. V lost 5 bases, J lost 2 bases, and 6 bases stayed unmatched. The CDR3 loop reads CASSEQGVGNQPQHF. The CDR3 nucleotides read TGTGCCAGCAGTGAGCAGGGGGTAGGCAATCAGCCCCAGCATTTT.

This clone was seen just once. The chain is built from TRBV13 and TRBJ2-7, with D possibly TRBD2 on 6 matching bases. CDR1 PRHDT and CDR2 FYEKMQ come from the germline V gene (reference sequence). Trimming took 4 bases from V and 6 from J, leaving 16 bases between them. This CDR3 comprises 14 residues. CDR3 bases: TGTGCCAGCAGCTCAACAGGACTAAGGGTCGAGCAGTACTTC. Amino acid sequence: CASSSTGLRVEQYF.

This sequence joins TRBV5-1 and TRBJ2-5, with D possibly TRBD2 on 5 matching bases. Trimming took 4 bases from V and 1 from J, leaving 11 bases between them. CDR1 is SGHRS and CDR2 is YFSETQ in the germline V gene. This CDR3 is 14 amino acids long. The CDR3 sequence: CASSPPGSQETQYF. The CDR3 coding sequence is TGCGCCAGCAGCCCGCCGGGGTCCCAAGAGACCCAGTACTTC.

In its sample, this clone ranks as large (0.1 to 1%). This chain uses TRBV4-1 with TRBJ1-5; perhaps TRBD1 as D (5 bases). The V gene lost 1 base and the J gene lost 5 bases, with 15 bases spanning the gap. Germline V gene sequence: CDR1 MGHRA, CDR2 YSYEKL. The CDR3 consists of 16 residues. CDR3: CASSQVAGGGDQPQHF. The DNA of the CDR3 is TGCGCCAGCAGCCAAGTAGCGGGGGGAGGTGATCAGCCCCAGCATTTT.

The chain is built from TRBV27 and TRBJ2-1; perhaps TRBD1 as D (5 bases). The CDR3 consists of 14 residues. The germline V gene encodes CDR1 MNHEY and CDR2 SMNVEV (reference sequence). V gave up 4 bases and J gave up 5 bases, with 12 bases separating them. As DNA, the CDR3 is TGTGCCAGCAGTTGGCAGGGAACCCACAATGAGCAGTTCTTC. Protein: CASSWQGTHNEQFF.

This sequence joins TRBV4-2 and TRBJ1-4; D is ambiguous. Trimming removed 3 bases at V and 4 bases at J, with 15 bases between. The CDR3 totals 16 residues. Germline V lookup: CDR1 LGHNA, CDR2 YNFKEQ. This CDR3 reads CASSHRARELNEKLFF. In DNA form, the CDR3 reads TGTGCCAGCAGCCATCGGGCCCGGGAACTTAATGAAAAACTGTTTTTT.

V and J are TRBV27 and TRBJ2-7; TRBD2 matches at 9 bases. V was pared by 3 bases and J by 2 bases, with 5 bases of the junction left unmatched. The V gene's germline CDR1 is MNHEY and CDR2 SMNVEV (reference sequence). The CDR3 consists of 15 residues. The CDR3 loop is CASSFASGDPYEQYF. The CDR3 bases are TGTGCCAGCAGTTTCGCTAGCGGGGATCCCTACGAGCAGTACTTC.

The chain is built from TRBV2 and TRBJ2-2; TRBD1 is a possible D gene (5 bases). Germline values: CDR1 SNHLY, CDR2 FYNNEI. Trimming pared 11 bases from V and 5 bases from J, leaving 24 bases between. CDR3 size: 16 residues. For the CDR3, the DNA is TGTGCCGTGCAGGGTGGGGAAGAGAAGGGAACCGGGGAGCTGTTTTTT. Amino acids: CAVQGGEEKGTGELFF.

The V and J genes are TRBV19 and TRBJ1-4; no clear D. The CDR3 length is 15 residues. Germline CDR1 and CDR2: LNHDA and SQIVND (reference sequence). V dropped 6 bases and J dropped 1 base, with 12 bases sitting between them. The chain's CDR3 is CASSTAHRTNEKLFF. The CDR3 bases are TGTGCCAGTAGCACGGCTCACAGAACTAATGAAAAACTGTTTTTT.

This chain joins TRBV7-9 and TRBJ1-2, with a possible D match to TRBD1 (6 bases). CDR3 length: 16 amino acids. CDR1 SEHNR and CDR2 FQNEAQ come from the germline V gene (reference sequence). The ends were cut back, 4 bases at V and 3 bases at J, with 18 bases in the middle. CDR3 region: CASSSIQGRGYYGYTF. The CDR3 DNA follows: TGTGCCAGCAGCTCAATCCAGGGGAGAGGCTACTATGGCTACACCTTC. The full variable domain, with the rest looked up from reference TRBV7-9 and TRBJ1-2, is DTGVSQNPRHKITKRGQNVTFRCDPISEHNRLYWYRQTLGQGPEFLTYFQNEAQLEKSRLLSDRFSAERPKGSFSTLEIQRTEQGDSAMYLCASSSIQGRGYYGYTFGSGTRLTVV.

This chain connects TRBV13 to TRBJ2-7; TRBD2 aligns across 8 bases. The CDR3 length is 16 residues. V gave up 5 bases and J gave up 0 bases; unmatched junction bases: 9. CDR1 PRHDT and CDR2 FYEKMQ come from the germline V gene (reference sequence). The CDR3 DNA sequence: TGTGCCAGCAGCCAGCTCGTAGCGGGAAGCTCCTACGAGCAGTACTTC. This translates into CASSQLVAGSSYEQYF.

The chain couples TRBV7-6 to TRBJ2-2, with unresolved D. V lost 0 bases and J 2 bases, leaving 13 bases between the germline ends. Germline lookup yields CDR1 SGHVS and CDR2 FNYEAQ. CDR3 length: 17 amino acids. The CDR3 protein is CASSLATFEVNTGELFF. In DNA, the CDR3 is TGTGCCAGCAGCTTAGCCACTTTTGAGGTTAACACCGGGGAGCTGTTTTTT.

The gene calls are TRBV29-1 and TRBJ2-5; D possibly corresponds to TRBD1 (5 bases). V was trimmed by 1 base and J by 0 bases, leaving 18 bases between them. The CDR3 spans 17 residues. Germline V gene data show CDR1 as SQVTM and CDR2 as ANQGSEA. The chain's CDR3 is CSVEGIRGTMNQETQYF. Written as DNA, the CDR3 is TGCAGCGTTGAAGGGATTAGGGGAACCATGAACCAAGAGACCCAGTACTTC.

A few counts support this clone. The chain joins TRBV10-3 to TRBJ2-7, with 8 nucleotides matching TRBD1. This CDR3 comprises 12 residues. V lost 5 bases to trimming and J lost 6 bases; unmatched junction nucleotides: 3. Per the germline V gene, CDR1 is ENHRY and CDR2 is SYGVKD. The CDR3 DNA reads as TGTGCCATCAGTATGGACAGGGCCGAGCAGTACTTC. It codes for CAISMDRAEQYF.

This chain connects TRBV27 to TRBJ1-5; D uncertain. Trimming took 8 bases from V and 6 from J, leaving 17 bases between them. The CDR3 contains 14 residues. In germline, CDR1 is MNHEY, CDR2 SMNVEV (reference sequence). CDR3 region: CASRFTGISQPQHF. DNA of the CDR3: TGTGCCAGCCGATTTACGGGTATTAGTCAGCCCCAGCATTTT.

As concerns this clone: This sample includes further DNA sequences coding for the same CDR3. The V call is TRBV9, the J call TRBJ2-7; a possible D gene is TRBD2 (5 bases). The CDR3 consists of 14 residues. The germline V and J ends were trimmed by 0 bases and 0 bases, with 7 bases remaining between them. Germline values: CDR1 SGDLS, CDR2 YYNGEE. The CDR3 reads CASSVGGSSYEQYF. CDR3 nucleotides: TGTGCCAGCAGCGTAGGAGGGAGCTCCTACGAGCAGTACTTC.

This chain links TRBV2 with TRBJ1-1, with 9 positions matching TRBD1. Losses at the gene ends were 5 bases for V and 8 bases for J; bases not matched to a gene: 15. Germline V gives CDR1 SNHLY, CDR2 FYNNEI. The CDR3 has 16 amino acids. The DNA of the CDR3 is TGTGCCAGCAGTCCACCCGACAGGGGGACCGCATTCGAAGCTTTCTTT. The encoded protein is CASSPPDRGTAFEAFF.